The T cell receptor beta chain under discussion was sequenced for a study of blood T cell repertoires in COVID-19. V shed 3 bases and J 5 bases; nucleotides not matched to a gene: 9. Germline V gene data show CDR1 as GTSNPN and CDR2 as SVGIG (reference sequence). The CDR3 totals 15 residues. Sequencing was performed with immunoSEQ multiplex PCR; in TCRdb, only in-frame clones are kept and a portion is missing. Here the sample spans approximately 130,000 clones, around 86% being singletons. The rearrangement uses TRBV30 and TRBJ2-4; 8 bases align to TRBD1. Sequencing used peripheral blood. The source of this sequence is a man aged 35 to 55 with active or convalescent COVID-19. The CDR3 DNA reads TGTGCCTGGAGCCGAAACGGACAGGGTGAAAACATTCAGTACTTC. It codes for CAWSRNGQGENIQYF.